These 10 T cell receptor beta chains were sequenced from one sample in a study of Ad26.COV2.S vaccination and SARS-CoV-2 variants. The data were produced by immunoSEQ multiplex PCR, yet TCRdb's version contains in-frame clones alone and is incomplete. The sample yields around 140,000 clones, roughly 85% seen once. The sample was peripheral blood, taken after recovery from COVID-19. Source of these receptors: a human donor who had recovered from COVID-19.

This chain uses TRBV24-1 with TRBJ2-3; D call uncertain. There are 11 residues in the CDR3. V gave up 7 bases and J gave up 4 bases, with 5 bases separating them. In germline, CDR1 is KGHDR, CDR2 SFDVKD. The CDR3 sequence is CATSRSDTQYF. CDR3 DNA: TGTGCCACCAGCCGTTCAGATACGCAGTATTTT.

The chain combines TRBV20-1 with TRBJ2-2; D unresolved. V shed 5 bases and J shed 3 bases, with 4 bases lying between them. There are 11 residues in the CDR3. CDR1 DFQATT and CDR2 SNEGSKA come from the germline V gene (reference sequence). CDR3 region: CSALDTGELFF. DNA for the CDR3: TGCAGTGCTCTAGACACCGGGGAGCTGTTTTTT.

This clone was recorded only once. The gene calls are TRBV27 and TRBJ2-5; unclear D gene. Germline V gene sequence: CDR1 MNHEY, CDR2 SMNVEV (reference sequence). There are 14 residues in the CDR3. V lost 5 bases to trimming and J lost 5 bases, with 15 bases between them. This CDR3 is CASSELDWRETQYF. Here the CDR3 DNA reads TGTGCCAGCAGTGAACTCGACTGGCGGGAGACCCAGTACTTC.

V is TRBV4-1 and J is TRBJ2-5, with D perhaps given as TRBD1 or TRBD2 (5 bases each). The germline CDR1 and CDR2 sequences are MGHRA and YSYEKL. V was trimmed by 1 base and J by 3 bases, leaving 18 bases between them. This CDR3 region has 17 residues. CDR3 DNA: TGCGCCAGCAGCCAAGGTCTTAACGGGGCCTCTAAAGAGACCCAGTACTTC. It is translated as CASSQGLNGASKETQYF.

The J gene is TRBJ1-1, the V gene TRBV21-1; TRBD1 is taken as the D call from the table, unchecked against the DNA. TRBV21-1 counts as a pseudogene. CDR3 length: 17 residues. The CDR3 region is CASSKVMFGQTNTEAFF. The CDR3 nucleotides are TGTGCCAGCAGCAAAGTTATGTTCGGACAGACGAACACTGAAGCTTTCTTT.

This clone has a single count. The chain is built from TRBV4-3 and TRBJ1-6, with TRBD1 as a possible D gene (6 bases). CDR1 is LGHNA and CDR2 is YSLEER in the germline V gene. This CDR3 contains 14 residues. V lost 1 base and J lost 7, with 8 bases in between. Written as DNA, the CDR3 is TGCGCCAGCAGCCAAGCAACAGGGAATTCACCCCTCCACTTT. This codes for CASSQATGNSPLHF.

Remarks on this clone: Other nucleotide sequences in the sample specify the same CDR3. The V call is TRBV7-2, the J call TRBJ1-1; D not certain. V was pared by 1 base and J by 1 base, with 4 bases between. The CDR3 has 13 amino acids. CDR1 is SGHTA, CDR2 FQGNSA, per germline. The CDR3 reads CASSLGRNTEAFF. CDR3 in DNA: TGTGCCAGCAGCTTAGGCAGGAACACTGAAGCTTTCTTT.

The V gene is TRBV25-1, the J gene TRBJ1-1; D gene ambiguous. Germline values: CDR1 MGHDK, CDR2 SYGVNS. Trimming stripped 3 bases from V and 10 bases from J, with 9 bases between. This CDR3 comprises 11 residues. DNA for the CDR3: TGTGCCAGCAGTGACGAGGGCCCAGCTTTCTTT. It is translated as CASSDEGPAFF.

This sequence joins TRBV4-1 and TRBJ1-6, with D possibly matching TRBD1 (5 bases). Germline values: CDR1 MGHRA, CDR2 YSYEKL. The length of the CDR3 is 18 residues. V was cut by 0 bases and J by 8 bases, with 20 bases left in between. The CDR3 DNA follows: TGCGCCAGCAGCCAAGACAAGGGGTGGCGCGGGGGGGATTCACCCCTCCACTTT. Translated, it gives CASSQDKGWRGGDSPLHF.

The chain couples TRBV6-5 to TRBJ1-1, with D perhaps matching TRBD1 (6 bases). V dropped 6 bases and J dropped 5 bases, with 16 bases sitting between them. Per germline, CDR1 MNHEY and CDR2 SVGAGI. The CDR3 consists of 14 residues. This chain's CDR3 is CASSKFRGGTEAFF. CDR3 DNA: TGTGCCAGCAGCAAATTCAGGGGAGGAACTGAAGCTTTCTTT.